This T cell receptor (beta chain) emerged from a study of cytomegalovirus exposure and HLA in healthy donors. The V and J ends lost 3 bases and 2 bases respectively, with 7 bases between them. CDR1 and CDR2 from the germline V gene are MDHEN and SYDVKM. The length of the CDR3 is 13 residues. This clone has just one count. Its specificity is not known. The primer mix had 60 Vbeta and 13 Jbeta primers. Assay: immunoSEQ multiplex PCR; the TCRdb copy retains only in-frame clones and omits some. The sample lists more than 150,000 clones, over 65% occurring once. Overall study results and limits: Earlier analysis found most TCR beta V segments productive about 87% or about 30% of the time.

The receptor was derived from a man between 18 and 29 years old in good health and CMV-seronegative. The chain uses TRBV28 and TRBJ2-5; D ambiguous. Sequences were obtained from PBMCs. For the CDR3, the DNA is TGTGCCAGCAGTTTGTCTAGACAAGAGACCCAGTACTTC. It encodes CASSLSRQETQYF.